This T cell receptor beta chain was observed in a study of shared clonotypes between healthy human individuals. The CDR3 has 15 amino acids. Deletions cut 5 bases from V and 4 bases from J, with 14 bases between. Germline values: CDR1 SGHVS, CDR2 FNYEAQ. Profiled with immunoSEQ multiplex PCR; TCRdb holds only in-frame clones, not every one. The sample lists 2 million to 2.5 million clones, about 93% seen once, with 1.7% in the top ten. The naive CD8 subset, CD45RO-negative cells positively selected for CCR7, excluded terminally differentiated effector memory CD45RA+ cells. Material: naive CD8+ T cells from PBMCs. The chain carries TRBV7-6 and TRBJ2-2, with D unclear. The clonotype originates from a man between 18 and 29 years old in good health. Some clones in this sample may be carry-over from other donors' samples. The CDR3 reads CASSLSVAGTGELFF. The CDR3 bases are TGTGCCAGCAGCCTGAGTGTGGCTGGCACCGGGGAGCTGTTTTTT.